The rows below give T cell receptor beta chains drawn from one sample of a study of OX40 agonist ivuxolimab in advanced cancers. Profiling relied on immunoSEQ multiplex PCR, and the TCRdb table lists in-frame clones only, not all of them. Of roughly 89,000 clones listed, 70% to 90% are singletons. The source was CD4+ or CD8+ T cells sorted from blood, collected in a trial of the OX40 agonist ivuxolimab. These receptors were collected from an adult with an advanced solid tumor such as melanoma, head and neck, liver or kidney cancer. Each CDR3 is given with its conserved first and last residue. The order of the fields is CDR3 length, clone size, V gene, J gene, D gene, CDR3 DNA, CDR3 protein. D genes are given only for firm matches. Not all rows give a size; the values are once, few, many and, for expanded clones, a class.

16	once	TRBV10-3	TRBJ1-1	.	TGTGCCATCAGTGAGTCGACACGGGCAGCGAACACTGAAGCTTTCTTT	CAISESTRAANTEAFF
16	.	TRBV13	TRBJ2-2	TRBD2	TGTGCCAGCAGCTTAGGGACTAGCGGGAAAACCGGGGAGCTGTTTTTT	CASSLGTSGKTGELFF
15	few	TRBV5-4	TRBJ2-7	.	TGTGCCAGCAGCTTGGGACGAGACACCTCCTACGAGCAGTACTTC	CASSLGRDTSYEQYF
14	.	TRBV27	TRBJ1-4	TRBD1	TGTGCCAGCAGCTTTGACAGGGTGGGGGAAAAACTGTTTTTT	CASSFDRVGEKLFF
16	.	TRBV4-1	TRBJ1-2	.	TGCGCCAGCAGCCTAACGCCGCACAGGCCCGACTATGGCTACACCTTC	CASSLTPHRPDYGYTF
18	once	TRBV10-3	TRBJ2-2	TRBD1	TGTGCCATCAGTGAGTCGATACTCCTTGACAGGGTCGCCGGGGAGCTGTTTTTT	CAISESILLDRVAGELFF
13	few	TRBV5-1	TRBJ1-2	.	TGCGCCAGCAGCGTAGACAGTAACTATGGCTACACCTTC	CASSVDSNYGYTF
17	.	TRBV10-3	TRBJ1-4	.	TGTGCCATCAGTGAGGGTGACATAGGTTGGGAAAATGAAAAACTGTTTTTT	CAISEGDIGWENEKLFF
17	.	TRBV7-9	TRBJ2-2	.	TGTGCCAGCAGCCCCCTCTATGTTAGCGGACCTACCGGGGAGCTGTTTTTT	CASSPLYVSGPTGELFF
15	.	TRBV7-3	TRBJ2-6	.	TGTGCCAGCAGTCTAGGGGGCTCTGGGGCCAACGTCCTGACTTTC	CASSLGGSGANVLTF
15	.	TRBV19	TRBJ2-3	TRBD2	TGTGCCAGTAGTAAGGGGGGAGCGGGAGAAGATACGCAGTATTTT	CASSKGGAGEDTQYF
12	.	TRBV28	TRBJ1-2	.	TGTGCCAGCAGAGGCAGGGTAGGTGGCTACACCTTC	CASRGRVGGYTF
16	.	TRBV27	TRBJ1-5	.	TGTGCCAGCAGTTTTATGCCCTTTCCCGGCGGGCAGCCCCAGCATTTT	CASSFMPFPGGQPQHF
12	.	TRBV15	TRBJ2-7	.	TGTGCCACCAGCCGGGGATCCTACGAGCAGTACTTC	CATSRGSYEQYF
14	once	TRBV30	TRBJ1-1	.	TGTGCCTGGAGTGTACGGGGAGGGAGCACTGAAGCTTTCTTT	CAWSVRGGSTEAFF
14	.	TRBV27	TRBJ1-2	.	TGTGCCAGCAGTTTCGCCAGGGAGGGCTATGGCTACACCTTC	CASSFAREGYGYTF
11	.	TRBV13	TRBJ1-2	.	TGTGCCAGCAGCTACCGACCGGGCTACACCTTC	CASSYRPGYTF